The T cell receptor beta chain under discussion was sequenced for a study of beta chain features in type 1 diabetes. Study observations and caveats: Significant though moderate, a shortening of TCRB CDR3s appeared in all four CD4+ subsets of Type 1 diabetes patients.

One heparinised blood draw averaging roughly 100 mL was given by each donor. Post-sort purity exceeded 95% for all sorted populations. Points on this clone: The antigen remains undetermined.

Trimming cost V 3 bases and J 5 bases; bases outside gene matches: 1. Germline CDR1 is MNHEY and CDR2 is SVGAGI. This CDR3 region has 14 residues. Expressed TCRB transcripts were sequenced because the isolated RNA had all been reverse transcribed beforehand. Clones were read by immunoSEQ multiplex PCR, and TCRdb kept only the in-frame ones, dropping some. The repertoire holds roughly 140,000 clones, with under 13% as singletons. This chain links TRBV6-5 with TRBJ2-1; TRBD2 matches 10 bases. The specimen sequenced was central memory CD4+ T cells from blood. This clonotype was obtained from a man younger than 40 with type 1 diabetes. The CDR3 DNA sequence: TGTGCCAGCAGTTATGGGACTAGCGACAATGAGCAGTTCTTC. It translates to CASSYGTSDNEQFF.